The 11 T cell receptor beta chains below all came from one sample that was sequenced in a study of cytomegalovirus exposure and HLA in healthy donors. Primers for the PCR totalled 60 Vbeta and 13 Jbeta. The table came from immunoSEQ multiplex PCR; TCRdb's copy has only in-frame clones and leaves some out. In the table there are roughly 70,000 clones, around 70% of which are singletons. The sample consisted of PBMCs. The origin of the receptors is a human donor in good health.

This chain links TRBV28 with TRBJ2-7, with a possible D match to TRBD2 (5 bases). Trimming stripped 5 bases from V and 2 bases from J, with 16 bases between. CDR1 and CDR2 from the germline V gene are MDHEN and SYDVKM. There are 15 residues in the CDR3. CDR3 residues: CASSPARAGAYEQYF. The CDR3 DNA is TGTGCCAGCAGTCCGGCCCGGGCCGGGGCCTACGAGCAGTACTTC.

The chain couples TRBV10-3 to TRBJ1-6, with D unclear. From germline, CDR1 is ENHRY and CDR2 SYGVKD. The CDR3 is 17 residues long. Trimming left V 3 bases short and J 0 bases short, with 12 bases between. This CDR3 reads CAISEVEVGSYNSPLHF. CDR3 DNA: TGTGCCATCAGTGAAGTAGAGGTTGGCTCCTATAATTCACCCCTCCACTTT.

The V and J genes are TRBV9 and TRBJ2-1; possible D gene TRBD2, 6 bases. CDR1 and CDR2 from the germline V gene are SGDLS and YYNGEE. V shed 3 bases and J shed 4 bases, with 11 bases lying between them. The CDR3 length is 14 residues. The CDR3 sequence is CASSAASVYNEQFF. The CDR3, as DNA: TGTGCCAGCAGCGCGGCTAGCGTATACAATGAGCAGTTCTTC.

The V and J genes are TRBV5-4 and TRBJ2-1, with 11 positions matching TRBD2. The CDR3 has 16 amino acids. Trimming took 5 bases from V and 2 from J; bases not matched to a gene: 6. Germline CDR1 SGHNT, CDR2 YYREEE (reference sequence). This CDR3 reads CASSPGLAVAYNEQFF. CDR3 in DNA: TGTGCCAGCAGTCCGGGACTAGCGGTAGCCTACAATGAGCAGTTCTTC.

This clone was seen a few times. The genes are TRBV5-6 and TRBJ1-3, with D possibly matching TRBD1 (6 bases). This CDR3 spans 16 amino acids. With 0 bases removed from V and 6 bases from J, the gap between germline ends came to 16 bases. Germline V gives CDR1 SGHDT, CDR2 YYEEEE. The CDR3 here is CASSLDRAYRLNTIYF. The CDR3 DNA reads TGTGCCAGCAGCTTGGACAGGGCCTACAGGTTAAACACCATATATTTT.

Details on this clone: A junction boundary mismatches the germline segment, possibly from a read error. The chain combines TRBV4-1 with TRBJ2-7, with TRBD1 as a possible D gene (6 bases). Looked up from germline, CDR1 is MGHRA and CDR2 is YSYEKL. This CDR3 is 15 amino acids long. In nucleotides, the CDR3 is TGCGCCAGCAGCCAAGATATCACAGGGCCATGGATAGTGGACTTC. Translated: CASSQDITGPWIVDF.

The chain has TRBV6-4 and TRBJ2-3, with 13 bases fitting TRBD2. The germline gives CDR1 MRHNA, CDR2 SNTAGT. The ends lost 8 bases at V and 4 bases at J; junction bases unmatched: 6. CDR3 length: 15 residues. The CDR3, as DNA: TGTGCCAGCGGCGGACTAGCGGGAGTCGCAGATACGCAGTATTTT. Protein sequence: CASGGLAGVADTQYF.

V is TRBV30 and J is TRBJ2-1, with TRBD2 matching over 8 bases. The CDR3 sequence is 13 residues long. V lost 7 bases, J lost 0 bases, and 2 bases stayed unmatched. Germline CDR1 is GTSNPN and CDR2 is SVGIG (reference sequence). CDR3: CASTSGSYNEQFF. The DNA of the CDR3 is TGTGCCTCCACTAGCGGCTCCTACAATGAGCAGTTCTTC.

The chain employs TRBV6-5 and TRBJ1-2, with D maybe TRBD1 (5 bases). The CDR3 sequence is 14 residues long. V was pared by 7 bases and J by 0 bases, with 12 bases between. Germline lookup yields CDR1 MNHEY and CDR2 SVGAGI. DNA of the CDR3: TGTGCCAGCACCGACCGGACAACTAACTATGGCTACACCTTC. Its protein is CASTDRTTNYGYTF.

The genes are TRBV5-5 and TRBJ2-3, with TRBD2 matching over 14 bases. Trimming removed 4 bases from V and 1 base from J; junction bases left unmatched: 8. Germline CDR1 is SGHKS and CDR2 is YYEKEE (reference sequence). This CDR3 is 18 amino acids long. The CDR3 DNA sequence: TGTGCCAGCAGCCCCTTCGGGACTAGCGGGAGCGGCACAGATACGCAGTATTTT. This gives the protein CASSPFGTSGSGTDTQYF. The whole variable domain, filled in from reference TRBV5-5 and TRBJ2-3, reads DAGVTQSPTHLIKTRGQQVTLRCSPISGHKSVSWYQQVLGQGPQFIFQYYEKEERGRGNFPDRFSARQFPNYSSELNVNALLLGDSALYLCASSPFGTSGSGTDTQYFGPGTRLTVL.

This chain joins TRBV11-3 and TRBJ2-1; perhaps TRBD2 as D (5 bases). Germline V lookup: CDR1 SGHNT, CDR2 YENEEA. Trimming cost V 3 bases and J 7 bases, with 10 bases left between them. The CDR3 loop spans 13 amino acids. The chain's CDR3 is CASSFEGSNEQFF. DNA of the CDR3: TGTGCCAGCAGCTTCGAGGGATCGAATGAGCAGTTCTTC.